This is a list of T cell receptor beta chains from one sample in a study of CD8+ T cells in alopecia areata. Data came from immunoSEQ multiplex PCR; TCRdb stores just in-frame clones and leaves some out. The data contain some 160,000 clones, approximately 65% of them seen just once; the ten biggest clones take up just over 35%. Sequenced material: CD8+ T cells sorted from blood. The receptors were sampled from a human donor in good health. The conserved cysteine and the conserved F or W are not part of the CDR3 here. The order of the fields is J gene, V gene, CDR3 protein.

TRBJ2-1	TRBV7-9	ASSTLSGISNEQF
TRBJ2-5	TRBV6-1	ASSEVREGPPETQY
TRBJ1-5	TRBV15	ATSPSGVRPQH
TRBJ2-7	TRBV4-1	ASSLRDNSYEQY
TRBJ1-2	TRBV10-2	ASTDSTYYGYT
TRBJ1-2	TRBV27	ASSPSTGYYGYT
TRBJ2-3	TRBV28	ASSSDSQRSTDTQY
TRBJ1-1	TRBV4-1	ASSLTSTSNTEAF
TRBJ2-7	TRBV29-1	SVLAGDGEQY
TRBJ1-1	TRBV30	AWIPPDSPSNTEAF
TRBJ1-1	TRBV6-1	ATRGPEAF
TRBJ2-1	TRBV5-1	ASSLSPREQF
TRBJ1-4	TRBV5-6	ASSSELDRAGEKLF
TRBJ2-1	TRBV27	ASTPLGGVQDNEQF
TRBJ2-1	TRBV29-1	SVPREGGSSYNEQF
TRBJ1-3	TRBV30	AWSVRWGPGNTIY
TRBJ2-1	TRBV6-5	ASSYNLAQEQF
TRBJ2-1	TRBV2	ASRDKTGEGEF
TRBJ1-1	TRBV29-1	SVSLNTEAF
TRBJ1-1	TRBV13	ASSQRQGITEAF
TRBJ2-1	TRBV2	ASEGVEQF
TRBJ2-1	TRBV30	AWSVDSGYNEQF
TRBJ1-2	TRBV29-1	SGSGTADGYT
TRBJ1-2	TRBV7-7	ASRTGTSLRYT
TRBJ1-1	TRBV27	ASTEAF
TRBJ2-5	TRBV11-2	ASSFLLGHRIETQY
TRBJ2-2	TRBV29-1	SAWTGSPAGELF
TRBJ2-1	TRBV6-1	AAKSYDGSDDEQF
TRBJ2-7	TRBV6-5	ASSYLGVPEQY
TRBJ2-7	TRBV18	ASSLEYEQY
TRBJ2-3	TRBV4-1	ASSQGPPSGSTDTQY
TRBJ2-1	TRBV4-2	ASSQEEWTVDGEQF
TRBJ2-5	TRBV13	ASSLGSVGTGDQETQY
TRBJ2-5	TRBV6-5	ASSPGDPRKTQY
TRBJ2-3	TRBV7-8	ASSLGSGGYTDTQY
TRBJ2-2	TRBV28	ASSFSAAATGELF
TRBJ1-1	TRBV14	ASSQEQGAPPTEAF
TRBJ2-1	TRBV29-1	SGGEAGVQNEQF
TRBJ1-2	TRBV29-1	SAPIDRANYGYT
TRBJ2-7	TRBV27	ASSASPSYEQY
TRBJ1-4	TRBV2	ASRRTRTPTINEKLF
TRBJ2-1	TRBV5-1	ASSLVGQGSEQF
TRBJ1-5	TRBV9	ASSERDQPQH
TRBJ2-1	TRBV19	ASISGSSYNEQF
TRBJ2-1	TRBV7-2	ASSPIRVAYNEQF
TRBJ2-1	TRBV29-1	SVVPAGAYNEQF
TRBJ2-2	TRBV30	AWSVGTSGSRDTGELF
TRBJ2-1	TRBV29-1	SVDADRGYNEQF
TRBJ2-1	TRBV5-1	ASSLGNNEQF
TRBJ2-5	TRBV29-1	SVPLRDRVGRETQY
TRBJ2-2	TRBV2	ASSDFEGANTGELF
TRBJ1-6	TRBV25-1	ATGTGGSPLH
TRBJ1-1	TRBV6-1	ASSEAENTEAF
TRBJ2-5	TRBV6-6	ASRPLGGNQETQY